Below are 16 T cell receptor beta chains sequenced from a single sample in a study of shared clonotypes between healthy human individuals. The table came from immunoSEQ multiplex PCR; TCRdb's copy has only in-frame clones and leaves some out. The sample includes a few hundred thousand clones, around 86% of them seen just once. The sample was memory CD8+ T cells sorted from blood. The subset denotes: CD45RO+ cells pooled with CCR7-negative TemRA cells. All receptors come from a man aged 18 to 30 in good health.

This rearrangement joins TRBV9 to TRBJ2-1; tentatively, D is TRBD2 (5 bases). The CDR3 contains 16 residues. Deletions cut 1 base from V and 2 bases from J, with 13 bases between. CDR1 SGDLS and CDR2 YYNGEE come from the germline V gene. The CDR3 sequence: CASSVFGGRTYNEQFF. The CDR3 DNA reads TGTGCCAGCAGCGTATTTGGTGGGAGAACCTACAATGAGCAGTTCTTC.

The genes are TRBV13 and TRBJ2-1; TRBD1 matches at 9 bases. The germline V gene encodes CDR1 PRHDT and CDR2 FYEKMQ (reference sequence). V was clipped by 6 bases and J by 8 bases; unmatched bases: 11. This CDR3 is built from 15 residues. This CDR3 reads CASRNRDRDFDEQFF. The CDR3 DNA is TGTGCCAGCAGGAACCGGGACAGGGACTTCGATGAGCAGTTCTTC.

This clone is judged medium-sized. CDR3 DNA: TGTGCCAGCAGCATACCCGGGGGGTTTGCGGCCCTCCACTTT. This sequence encodes CASSIPGGFAALHF. The chain joins TRBV27 to TRBJ1-6; TRBD1 might be the D (5 bases). With 6 bases removed from V and 14 bases from J, the gap between germline ends came to 20 bases. The CDR3 sequence is 14 residues long. The germline gives CDR1 MNHEY, CDR2 SMNVEV (reference sequence).

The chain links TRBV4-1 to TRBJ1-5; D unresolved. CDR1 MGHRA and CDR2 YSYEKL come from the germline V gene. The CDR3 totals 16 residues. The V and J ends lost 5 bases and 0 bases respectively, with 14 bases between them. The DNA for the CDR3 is TGCGCCAGCAGCTTCGCTAGCCTCCATAGCAATCAGCCCCAGCATTTT. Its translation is CASSFASLHSNQPQHF.

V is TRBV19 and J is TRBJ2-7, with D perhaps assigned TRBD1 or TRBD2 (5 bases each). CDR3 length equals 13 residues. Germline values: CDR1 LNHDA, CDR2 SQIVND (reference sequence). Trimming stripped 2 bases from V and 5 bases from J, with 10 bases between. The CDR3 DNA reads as TGTGCCAGTAGTATATTGGGACGGAACGAGCAGTACTTC. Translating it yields CASSILGRNEQYF.

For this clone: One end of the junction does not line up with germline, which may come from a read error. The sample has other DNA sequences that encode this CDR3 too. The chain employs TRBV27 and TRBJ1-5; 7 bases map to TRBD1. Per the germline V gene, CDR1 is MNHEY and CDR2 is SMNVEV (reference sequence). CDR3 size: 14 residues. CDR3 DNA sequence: TGTGCCAGCAGTTTGGTAGGGGGCAACCAGCCCCAGCATTTT. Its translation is CASSLVGGNQPQHF.

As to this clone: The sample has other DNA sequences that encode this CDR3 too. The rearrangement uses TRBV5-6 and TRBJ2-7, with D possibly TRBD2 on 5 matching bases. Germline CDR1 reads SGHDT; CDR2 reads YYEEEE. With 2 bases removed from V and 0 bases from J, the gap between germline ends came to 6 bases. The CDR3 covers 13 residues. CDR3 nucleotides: TGTGCCAGCAGCTTCGGGGACTCCTACGAGCAGTACTTC. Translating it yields CASSFGDSYEQYF.

The CDR3 DNA reads as TGTGCCATCAGTGGCCAAGTAGAAGCTCGGGGAACCGGGGAGCTGTTTTTT. The encoded protein is CAISGQVEARGTGELFF. The V and J genes are TRBV10-3 and TRBJ2-2, with D possibly matching TRBD2 (5 bases). This CDR3 is built from 17 residues. Trimming took off 4 bases at V and 5 bases at J, with 20 bases between the two ends. Germline lookup yields CDR1 ENHRY and CDR2 SYGVKD.

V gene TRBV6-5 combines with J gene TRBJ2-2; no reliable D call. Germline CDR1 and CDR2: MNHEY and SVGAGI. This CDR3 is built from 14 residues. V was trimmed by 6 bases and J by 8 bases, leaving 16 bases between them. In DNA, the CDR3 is TGTGCCAGCAGCCCGACCTTGGGCTTGGGGGAGCTGTTTTTT. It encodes CASSPTLGLGELFF.

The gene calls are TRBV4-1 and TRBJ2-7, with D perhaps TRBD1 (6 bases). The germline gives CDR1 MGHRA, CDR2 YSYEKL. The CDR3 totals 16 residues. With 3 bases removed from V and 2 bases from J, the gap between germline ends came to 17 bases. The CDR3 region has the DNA TGCGCCAGCAGCCATCTTTCCCCGAGACAGGCCTACGAGCAGTACTTC. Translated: CASSHLSPRQAYEQYF.

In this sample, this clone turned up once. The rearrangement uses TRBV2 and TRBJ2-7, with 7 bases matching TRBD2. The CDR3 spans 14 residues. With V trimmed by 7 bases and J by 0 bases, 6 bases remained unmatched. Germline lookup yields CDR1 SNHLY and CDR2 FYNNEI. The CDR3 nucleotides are TGTGCCAGCATATTGGCTAGCGGCTCCTACGAGCAGTACTTC. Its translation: CASILASGSYEQYF.

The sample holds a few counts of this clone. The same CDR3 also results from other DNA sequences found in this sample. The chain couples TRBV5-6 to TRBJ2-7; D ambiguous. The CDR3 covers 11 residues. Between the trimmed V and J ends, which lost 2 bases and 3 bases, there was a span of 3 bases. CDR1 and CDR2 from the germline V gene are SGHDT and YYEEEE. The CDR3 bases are TGTGCCAGCAGCTTAGGCTACGAGCAGTACTTC. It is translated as CASSLGYEQYF.

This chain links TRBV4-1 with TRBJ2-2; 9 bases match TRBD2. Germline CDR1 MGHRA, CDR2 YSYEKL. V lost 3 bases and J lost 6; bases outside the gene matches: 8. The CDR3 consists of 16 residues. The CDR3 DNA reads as TGCGCCAGCAGCCAGCCTAGCGGGATAGGCTCCGGGGAGCTGTTTTTT. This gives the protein CASSQPSGIGSGELFF.

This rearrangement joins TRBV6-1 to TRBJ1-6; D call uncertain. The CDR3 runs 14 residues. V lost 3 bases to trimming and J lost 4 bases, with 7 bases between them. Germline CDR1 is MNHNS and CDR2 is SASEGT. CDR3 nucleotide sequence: TGTGCCAGCAGTGACCCGCTTTATAATTCACCCCTCCACTTT. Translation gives CASSDPLYNSPLHF.

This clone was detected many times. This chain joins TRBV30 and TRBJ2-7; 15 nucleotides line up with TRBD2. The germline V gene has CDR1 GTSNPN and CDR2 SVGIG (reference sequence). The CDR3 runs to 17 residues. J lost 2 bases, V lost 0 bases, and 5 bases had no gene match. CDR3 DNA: TGTGCCTGGAGTGTGTGGGGACTAGCGGGAGGTCCCTACGAGCAGTACTTC. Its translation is CAWSVWGLAGGPYEQYF.

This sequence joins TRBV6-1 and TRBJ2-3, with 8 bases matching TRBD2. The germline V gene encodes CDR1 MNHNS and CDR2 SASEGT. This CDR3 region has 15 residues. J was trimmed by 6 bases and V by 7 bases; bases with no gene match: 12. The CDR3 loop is CASIIRGGLVDTQYF. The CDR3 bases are TGTGCCAGCATTATACGGGGGGGACTTGTGGATACGCAGTATTTT.